These 3 T cell receptor beta chains originate from one sample sequenced in a study of shared clonotypes between healthy human individuals. Produced via immunoSEQ multiplex PCR; TCRdb's table is partial and in-frame only. The sample shows about 2.2 million clones, 85% to 95% of them seen only once. CD45RO-negative CD8 cells positively selected for CCR7 made up the naive population, which excluded terminally differentiated effector memory CD45RA+ cells. Sequencing was performed on naive CD8+ T cells from PBMCs. The receptors were gathered from a man younger than 35 in good health. Some clones in this sample may be carry-over from other donors' samples.

The rearrangement joins TRBV6-1 to TRBJ2-7; weak D call: TRBD1 (6 bases). Trimming pared 2 bases from V and 3 bases from J, leaving 11 bases between. This CDR3 has 14 residues. In germline, CDR1 is MNHNS, CDR2 SASEGT. CDR3 DNA sequence: TGTGCCAGCAGTGAAAGGATACAGGGCTACGAGCAGTACTTC. This gives the protein CASSERIQGYEQYF.

The genes are TRBV6-5 and TRBJ2-7; either TRBD1 or TRBD2 may fit D (5 bases each). Germline loops: CDR1 MNHEY, CDR2 SVGAGI. The CDR3 is made up of 15 amino acids. V was shortened by 6 bases and J by 3 bases, with 18 bases between the two germline ends. The DNA for the CDR3 is TGTGCCAGCAGGGAGGACCTGGCAGGGAACTACGAGCAGTACTTC. This translates into CASREDLAGNYEQYF.

Note on this clone: Other DNA sequences from this sample encode an identical CDR3 as well. The CDR3 DNA reads TGCAGCGTTGTGGGACAGGGGGCGTACGAGCAGTACTTC. The encoded protein is CSVVGQGAYEQYF. The rearrangement joins TRBV29-1 to TRBJ2-7; 12 bases match TRBD1. The CDR3 is 13 residues long. Losses at the gene ends were 4 bases for V and 4 bases for J; bases not matched to a gene: 2. Germline V gene lookup returns CDR1 SQVTM and CDR2 ANQGSEA.